The entry below describes one T cell receptor (beta chain). The antigen is not known. The data were produced by immunoSEQ multiplex PCR, yet TCRdb's version contains in-frame clones alone and is incomplete. Found here are tens of thousands of clones, under 90% of them singletons; the top ten hold about 6.3%. Time point specified: week 23, last vaccination. All doses held 300 ug of mutant IDH1 20-mer peptide, with topical imiquimod. The source of the sample is a study of a mutant IDH1 vaccine in newly diagnosed glioma. Overall study context: Following radiotherapy alone, or alongside temozolomide cycles, vaccination was started after an interval of 4-6 weeks.

The trim removed 1 base at V and 6 bases at J, leaving 11 bases unmatched. CDR3 size: 17 residues. Germline V CDR1 and CDR2: SGHRS, YFSETQ. This TCR came from a middle-aged man with glioma. The source was PBMCs, collected from a glioma patient whose treatment included an IDH1 peptide vaccine. The rearrangement links TRBV5-1 to TRBJ2-5, with 11 nucleotides matching TRBD2. The chain's CDR3 is CASSLLPLAGGPQTQYF. DNA for the CDR3: TGCGCCAGCAGCTTGCTCCCGTTAGCGGGGGGGCCACAGACCCAGTACTTC.